This TCR beta chain was sequenced for a study of T-cell memory formation after mild COVID-19. Study-wide context: Across donors, TCR clusters were largely donor specific.

General observations from the study: There were some responding clones in pre-infection memory, which suggested that cross-reactive memory had joined. For second-wave clones that peaked at day 37, SARS-CoV-2 specificity went unverified.

The authors produced TCR alpha and TCR beta cDNA libraries with sample barcodes and UMIs by 5'RACE using constant-segment primers. TCRdb itself ran the 5' RACE reads through MiXCR, one entry per CDR3 protein. The data contain 350,000 to 500,000 distinct CDR3 sequences, around 17% of them singletons. With 1 base removed from V and 5 bases from J, the gap between germline ends came to 9 bases. The CDR3 is 15 residues long. Germline CDR1 is LGHNA and CDR2 is YNFKEQ. Comment on this clonotype: What it recognizes is unknown.

This rearrangement joins TRBV4-2 to TRBJ1-6; no firm D call. The source of this sequence is a man between 18 and 29 years old who had mild COVID-19 (a few samples of this study predate the infection). Cell type and time point are not known. The material sequenced was PBMCs or a T cell subset sorted from them (not recorded which). The DNA of the CDR3 is TGTGCCAGCAGCCAAGTTCCAGCCGATAATTCACCCCTCCACTTT. Amino acids: CASSQVPADNSPLHF.